Below are 16 T cell receptor beta chains sequenced from a single sample in a study of long-term antiretroviral therapy in people with HIV. immunoSEQ v3.0 was run at survey level. Sequencing used immunoSEQ multiplex PCR; TCRdb keeps in-frame clones, though not all of them. Of 20,000 to 25,000 clones detected, 76% appear once; the ten largest clones hold 12%. The material was unsorted PBMCs, obtained around 21 months before starting antiretroviral therapy. Source of these receptors: a woman in her thirties or forties with HIV.

The gene calls are TRBV6-5 and TRBJ1-1; tentatively, D is TRBD1 (5 bases). The CDR3 consists of 15 residues. CDR1 and CDR2 from the germline V gene are MNHEY and SVGAGI. Trimming stripped 2 bases from V and 6 bases from J, with 16 bases between. CDR3 DNA: TGTGCCAGCAGTTACGGTGACAGTCCGTACGCTGAAGCTTTCTTT. As protein: CASSYGDSPYAEAFF.

The gene calls are TRBV7-8 and TRBJ1-1; D remains unclear. This CDR3 is 13 amino acids long. V shed 8 bases and J shed 4 bases, with 14 bases lying between them. Germline assignment: CDR1 SGHVS and CDR2 FQNEAQ. Here the CDR3 reads CASGKALTTEAFF. DNA for the CDR3: TGTGCCAGCGGAAAAGCACTGACCACTGAAGCTTTCTTT.

This rearrangement joins TRBV30 to TRBJ1-5; no firm D call. Per the germline V gene, CDR1 is GTSNPN and CDR2 is SVGIG (reference sequence). This CDR3 comprises 13 residues. V was clipped by 1 base and J by 5 bases, with 9 bases between them. The CDR3 region is CAWSGSNDQPQHF. The CDR3 region has the DNA TGTGCCTGGAGTGGGAGTAACGATCAGCCCCAGCATTTT.

Turning to this clone: The junction departs from germline at one end; a sequencing error may be responsible. The chain is built from TRBV27 and TRBJ2-5, with D possibly matching TRBD2 (6 bases). The CDR3 has 13 amino acids. Germline values: CDR1 MNHEY, CDR2 SMNVEV (reference sequence). The CDR3 here is CATHSAGSEAQYF. The CDR3 coding sequence is TGTGCCACCCACTCTGCGGGGTCAGAGGCCCAGTACTTC.

The chain carries TRBV10-3 and TRBJ2-7; 7 bases align to TRBD1. From germline, CDR1 is ENHRY and CDR2 SYGVKD. The CDR3 has 13 residues. V was pared by 7 bases and J by 4 bases, with 7 bases of the junction left unmatched. CDR3 protein: CAINEGQSYEQYF. CDR3 nucleotides: TGTGCCATCAACGAGGGACAGTCTTACGAGCAGTACTTC.

J is TRBJ1-6 and V is TRBV9, with D unresolved. This CDR3 contains 15 residues. Per the germline V gene, CDR1 is SGDLS and CDR2 is YYNGEE. Trimming removed 3 bases at V and 0 bases at J, with 7 bases between. DNA of the CDR3: TGTGCCAGCAGCGCCGGACGCTCCTATAATTCACCCCTCCACTTT. This gives the protein CASSAGRSYNSPLHF.

The rearrangement links TRBV11-3 to TRBJ2-2; 8 bases align to TRBD1. CDR3 length: 16 amino acids. V was pared by 5 bases and J by 1 base, with 6 bases of the junction left unmatched. Per the germline V gene, CDR1 is SGHNT and CDR2 is YENEEA. Here the CDR3 reads CASSPGTGGNTGELFF. DNA for the CDR3: TGTGCCAGCAGCCCCGGGACAGGAGGGAACACCGGGGAGCTGTTTTTT. The complete variable domain, with remaining parts taken from reference TRBV11-3 and TRBJ2-2, reads EAGVVQSPRYKIIEKKQPVAFWCNPISGHNTLYWYLQNLGQGPELLIRYENEEAVDDSQLPKDRFSAERLKGVDSTLKIQPAELGDSAVYLCASSPGTGGNTGELFFGEGSRLTVL.

V and J are TRBV27 and TRBJ2-7; D is undetermined. The germline CDR1 and CDR2 sequences are MNHEY and SMNVEV (reference sequence). V lost 0 bases to trimming and J lost 3 bases, with 3 bases between them. CDR3 length: 12 amino acids. CDR3 loop: CASSLSGYEQYF. The CDR3 DNA is TGTGCCAGCAGTTTATCCGGCTACGAGCAGTACTTC.

The chain has TRBV15 and TRBJ2-7; 10 bases fit TRBD1. This CDR3 has 15 residues. The trim removed 3 bases at V and 3 bases at J, leaving 5 bases unmatched. The germline gives CDR1 LNHNV, CDR2 YYDKDF (reference sequence). CDR3 region: CATSRPGQGYYEQYF. The CDR3 bases are TGTGCCACCAGCAGGCCGGGACAGGGGTACTACGAGCAGTACTTC.

This chain links TRBV30 with TRBJ2-7; 10 bases match TRBD1. The V gene's germline CDR1 is GTSNPN and CDR2 SVGIG (reference sequence). CDR3 length: 15 residues. V lost 5 bases to trimming and J lost 3 bases; unmatched junction nucleotides: 10. CDR3 protein: CAWPSGTGVSYEQYF. The CDR3, as DNA: TGTGCCTGGCCTTCCGGGACAGGGGTGAGCTACGAGCAGTACTTC. Using reference TRBV30 and TRBJ2-7 for the parts outside the CDR3, the full variable domain is SQTIHQWPATLVQPVGSPLSLECTVEGTSNPNLYWYRQAAGRGLQLLFYSVGIGQISSEVPQNLSASRPQDRQFILSSKKLLLSDSGFYLCAWPSGTGVSYEQYFGPGTRLTVT.

CDR3 amino acids: CASSLNGGSYEQYF. CDR3 nucleotide sequence: TGTGCCAGCAGCTTAAACGGGGGGTCCTACGAGCAGTACTTC. This chain connects TRBV7-2 to TRBJ2-7; 7 nucleotides match TRBD2. The V segment lost 2 bases and the J segment 1 base; nucleotides outside the gene matches: 2. The CDR3 spans 14 residues. Germline CDR1 is SGHTA and CDR2 is FQGNSA.

The chain is built from TRBV4-3 and TRBJ1-2, with a tentative D call TRBD1 (5 bases). Trimming took off 0 bases at V and 4 bases at J, with 15 bases between the two ends. The CDR3 has 16 amino acids. The germline CDR1 and CDR2 sequences are LGHNA and YSLEER. The DNA for the CDR3 is TGCGCCAGCAGCCAAGATTATACAGGTGGTCTCTATGGCTACACCTTC. Translation: CASSQDYTGGLYGYTF.

The chain is built from TRBV6-7 and TRBJ2-7, with D perhaps given as TRBD1 or TRBD2 (5 bases each). TRBV6-7 is annotated as an ORF whose role is uncertain. V was pared by 1 base and J by 0 bases, with 10 bases between. The CDR3 covers 15 residues. The CDR3: CASSYWGTDSYEQYF. Written as DNA, the CDR3 is TGTGCCAGCAGTTACTGGGGGACGGACTCCTACGAGCAGTACTTC.

The chain carries TRBV7-9 and TRBJ1-2; D unclear. The length of the CDR3 is 16 residues. Germline values: CDR1 SEHNR, CDR2 FQNEAQ (reference sequence). Deletions cut 7 bases from V and 3 bases from J, with 21 bases between. CDR3: CASTGWMGERDYGYTF. In DNA form, the CDR3 reads TGTGCCAGCACCGGGTGGATGGGAGAAAGGGACTATGGCTACACCTTC. The complete variable domain, with remaining parts taken from reference TRBV7-9 and TRBJ1-2, reads DTGVSQNPRHKITKRGQNVTFRCDPISEHNRLYWYRQTLGQGPEFLTYFQNEAQLEKSRLLSDRFSAERPKGSFSTLEIQRTEQGDSAMYLCASTGWMGERDYGYTFGSGTRLTVV.

This chain uses TRBV7-7 with TRBJ2-1; D perhaps matches TRBD1 (6 bases). The V gene's germline CDR1 is SSHAT and CDR2 FNYEAQ (reference sequence). CDR3 length: 14 amino acids. Trimming took off 1 base at V and 9 bases at J, with 13 bases between the two ends. As DNA, the CDR3 is TGTGCCAGCAGCTTAGAGAACAGGGAAGGTGAGCAGTTCTTC. Protein sequence: CASSLENREGEQFF.

This sequence joins TRBV7-9 and TRBJ2-3, with TRBD2 as a possible D gene (6 bases). V lost 3 bases and J lost 0, with 13 bases in between. This CDR3 is 16 amino acids long. Germline V gene sequence: CDR1 SEHNR, CDR2 FQNEAQ (reference sequence). CDR3 nucleotide sequence: TGTGCCAGCAGCTTCGGACGCGGGACTAGCACAGATACGCAGTATTTT. Protein product: CASSFGRGTSTDTQYF.